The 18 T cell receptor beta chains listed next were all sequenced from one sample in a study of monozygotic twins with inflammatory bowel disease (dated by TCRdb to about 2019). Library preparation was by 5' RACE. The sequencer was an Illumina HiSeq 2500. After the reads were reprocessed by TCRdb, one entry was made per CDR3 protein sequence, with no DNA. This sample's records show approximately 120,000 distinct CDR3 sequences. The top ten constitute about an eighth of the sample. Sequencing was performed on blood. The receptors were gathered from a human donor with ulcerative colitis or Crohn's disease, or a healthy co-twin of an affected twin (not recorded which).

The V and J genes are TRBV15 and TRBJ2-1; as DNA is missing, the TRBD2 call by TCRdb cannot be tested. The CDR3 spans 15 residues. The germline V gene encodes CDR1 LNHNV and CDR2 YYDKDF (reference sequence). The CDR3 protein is CATSILGGRGNEQFF.

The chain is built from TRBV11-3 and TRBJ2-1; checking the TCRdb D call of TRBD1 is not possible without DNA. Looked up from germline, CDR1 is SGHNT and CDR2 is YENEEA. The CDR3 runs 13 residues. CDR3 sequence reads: CASSKGQVNEQFF.

CDR3 loop: CASTWDGTGLEQYF. The chain is built from TRBV6-1 and TRBJ2-7; the TRBD1 assignment by TCRdb is unverifiable without DNA. This CDR3 comprises 14 residues. CDR1 and CDR2 from the germline V gene are MNHNS and SASEGT.

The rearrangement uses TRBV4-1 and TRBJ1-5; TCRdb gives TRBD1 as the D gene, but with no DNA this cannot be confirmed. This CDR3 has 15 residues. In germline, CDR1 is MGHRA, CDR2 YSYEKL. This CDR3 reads CASSLGGMGDQPQHF.

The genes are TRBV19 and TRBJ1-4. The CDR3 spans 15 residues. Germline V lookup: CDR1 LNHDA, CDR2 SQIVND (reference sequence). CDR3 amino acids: CASSIRSATNEKLFF.

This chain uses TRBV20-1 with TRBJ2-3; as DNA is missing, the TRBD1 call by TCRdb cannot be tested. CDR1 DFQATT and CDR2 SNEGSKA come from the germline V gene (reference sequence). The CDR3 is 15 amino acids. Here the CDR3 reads CSATDRTGFTDTQYF.

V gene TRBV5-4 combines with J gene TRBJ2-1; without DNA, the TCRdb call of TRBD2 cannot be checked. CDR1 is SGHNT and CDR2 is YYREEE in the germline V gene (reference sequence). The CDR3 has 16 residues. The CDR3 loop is CASSLLAGGPEGEQFF.

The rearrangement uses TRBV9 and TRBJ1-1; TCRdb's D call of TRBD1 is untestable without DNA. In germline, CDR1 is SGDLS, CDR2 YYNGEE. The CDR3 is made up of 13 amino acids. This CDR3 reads CASSALGGTEAFF.

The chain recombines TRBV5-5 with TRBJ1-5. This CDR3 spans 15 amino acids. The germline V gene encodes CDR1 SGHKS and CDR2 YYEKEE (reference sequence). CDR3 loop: CASSLAVAGNQPQHF.

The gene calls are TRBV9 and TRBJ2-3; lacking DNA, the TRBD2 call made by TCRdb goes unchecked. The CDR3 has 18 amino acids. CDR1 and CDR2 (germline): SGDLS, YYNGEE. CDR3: CASSIASGTSVRTDTQYF.

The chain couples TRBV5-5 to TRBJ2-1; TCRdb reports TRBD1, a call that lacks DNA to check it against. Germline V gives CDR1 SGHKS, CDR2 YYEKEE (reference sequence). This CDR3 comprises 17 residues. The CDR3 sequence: CASSPDRGQSSYNEQFF.

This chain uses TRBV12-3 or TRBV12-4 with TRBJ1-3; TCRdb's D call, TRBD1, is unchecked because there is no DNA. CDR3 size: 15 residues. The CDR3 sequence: CASSQGRYSGNTIYF.

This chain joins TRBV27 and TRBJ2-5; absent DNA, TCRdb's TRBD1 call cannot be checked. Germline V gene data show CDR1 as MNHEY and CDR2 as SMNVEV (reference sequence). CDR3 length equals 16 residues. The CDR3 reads CASSLWAGPLQETQYF.

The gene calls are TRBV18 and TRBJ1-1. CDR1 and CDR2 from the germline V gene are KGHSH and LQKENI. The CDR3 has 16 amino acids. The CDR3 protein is CASSPLVETLNTEAFF.

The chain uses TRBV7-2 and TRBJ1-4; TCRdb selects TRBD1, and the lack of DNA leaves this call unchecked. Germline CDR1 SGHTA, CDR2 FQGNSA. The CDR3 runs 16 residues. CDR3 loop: CASSDQQRGGGEKLFF. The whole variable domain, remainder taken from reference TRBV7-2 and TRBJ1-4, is GAGVSQSPSNKVTEKGKDVELRCDPISGHTALYWYRQSLGQGLEFLIYFQGNSAPDKSGLPSDRFSAERTGGSVSTLTIQRTQQEDSAVYLCASSDQQRGGGEKLFFGSGTQLSVL.

The CDR3 region is CASSSRGQTTTLYEQYF. The chain has TRBV7-2 and TRBJ2-7; lacking DNA, the TRBD2 call made by TCRdb goes unchecked. Germline CDR1 reads SGHTA; CDR2 reads FQGNSA. The CDR3 totals 17 residues.

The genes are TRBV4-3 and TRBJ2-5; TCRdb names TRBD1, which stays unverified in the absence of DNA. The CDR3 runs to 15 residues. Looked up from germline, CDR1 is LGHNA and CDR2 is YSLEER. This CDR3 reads CASSQDPDSQETQYF.

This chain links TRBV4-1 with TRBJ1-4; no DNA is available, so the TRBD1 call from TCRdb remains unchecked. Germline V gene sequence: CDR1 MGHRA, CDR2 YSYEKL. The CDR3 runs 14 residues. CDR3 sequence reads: CASSLGLTNEKLFF.